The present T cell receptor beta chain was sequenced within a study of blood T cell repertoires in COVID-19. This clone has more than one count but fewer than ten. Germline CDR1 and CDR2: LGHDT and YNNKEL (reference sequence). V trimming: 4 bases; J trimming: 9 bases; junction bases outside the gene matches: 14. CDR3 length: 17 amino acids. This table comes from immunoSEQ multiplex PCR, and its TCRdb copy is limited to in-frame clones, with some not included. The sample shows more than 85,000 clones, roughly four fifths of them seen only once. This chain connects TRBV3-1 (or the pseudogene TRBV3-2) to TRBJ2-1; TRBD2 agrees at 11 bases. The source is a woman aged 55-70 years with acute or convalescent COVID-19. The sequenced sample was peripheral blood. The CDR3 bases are TGTGCCAGCAGCCGCCGTAGGGTAGCGGGGGGGCCCGGTGAGCAGTTCTTC. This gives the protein CASSRRRVAGGPGEQFF.